This T cell receptor (beta chain) was identified in a study of blood T cell repertoires in COVID-19 (dated by TCRdb to about 2020). Concerning the study at large: Samples from collaborators originated in the United States, Italy and Spain and spanned both the acute and convalescent phases of COVID-19. The material from the prospective study consisted of cDNA or gDNA derived from T cells, B-cell-depleted T cells, or PBMCs. Deeply sampled blood TCRbeta repertoires from subjects exposed to, actively infected with, or recovered from COVID-19 were included in the dataset. The repertoires were made available in a free public database intended to serve as a resource for research on the immune response to SARS-CoV-2. Samples came from the ongoing ImmuneRACE study (first 160 participants) plus 1,254 subjects from 6 global collaborators. Sample metadata almost always included a de-identified subject ID, COVID-19 status, age in years and sex. Where available, HLA class I and class II types were obtained from metadata supplied by the sample provider rather than from assay-based typing.

The study at large found these results: The amount of clinical and demographic metadata varied by source and participant and was provided uncurated.

V is clipped by 2 bases and J by 2 bases, and the sequence between their germline boundaries is 15 bases long. Including the terminal cysteine and phenylalanine, the CDR3 comprises 17 residues. The read is trimmed to its CDR3 DNA, 51 bases read in frame from base 1. CDR1 and CDR2, looked up from the germline V gene, are MGHRA and YSYEKL. Participants in the prospective study were aged about 18 to 100 years, lived in about two dozen United States geographic areas, and enrolled through a virtual design. In the prospective study, participants were assigned to cohorts based on the clinical history participants reported in a screening survey and a study questionnaire. In the prospective study, mobile phlebotomists collected whole blood, serum and a nasopharyngeal or oropharyngeal swab from each participant. Over a 2-month period, participants in the prospective study had the option of providing additional blood draws and questionnaires. Before DNA extraction, prospective study blood samples were shipped either frozen or at room temperature.

TCRbeta CDR3 regions were amplified from genomic DNA using the immunoSEQ Assay, a bias-controlled multiplex PCR. For the original study's pipeline: Within the assay, amplification of reference gene primers was used to estimate how many nucleated cells each sample contained. Sequence reads were collapsed and filtered to measure the absolute abundance of every unique TCRbeta CDR3 rearrangement. For each sample, productive Simpson clonality was calculated by taking the square root of Simpson's diversity index across productive rearrangements. What TCRdb holds here is the immuneACCESS table cut down to in-frame rearrangements. Part of the clones is not present; checked against another copy, under half of the missing clones reflect an unresolved V gene, and the others are unexplained. V, J and clone size are taken as reported in that table, and D and trimming were inferred from the DNA itself. The sample table holds about 480,000 clones, of which roughly 87% were seen once. Around 1.8% of the sample comes from the top ten.

Details on this clone: Its antigen remains unidentified. There are no base qualities to consult, and no much larger clone falls within one base.

This chain is built from TRBV4-1 and TRBJ1-4, with a weak D call of TRBD1 (6 bases match). The sequencing input was PBMCs or T cells enriched from blood (not recorded which). This sequence was found in a young woman with acute COVID-19. The nucleotides are TGCGCCAGCAGCCAACGTAACGAGGGGGGGACTAATGAAAAACTGTTTTTT. This gives the protein CASSQRNEGGTNEKLFF.